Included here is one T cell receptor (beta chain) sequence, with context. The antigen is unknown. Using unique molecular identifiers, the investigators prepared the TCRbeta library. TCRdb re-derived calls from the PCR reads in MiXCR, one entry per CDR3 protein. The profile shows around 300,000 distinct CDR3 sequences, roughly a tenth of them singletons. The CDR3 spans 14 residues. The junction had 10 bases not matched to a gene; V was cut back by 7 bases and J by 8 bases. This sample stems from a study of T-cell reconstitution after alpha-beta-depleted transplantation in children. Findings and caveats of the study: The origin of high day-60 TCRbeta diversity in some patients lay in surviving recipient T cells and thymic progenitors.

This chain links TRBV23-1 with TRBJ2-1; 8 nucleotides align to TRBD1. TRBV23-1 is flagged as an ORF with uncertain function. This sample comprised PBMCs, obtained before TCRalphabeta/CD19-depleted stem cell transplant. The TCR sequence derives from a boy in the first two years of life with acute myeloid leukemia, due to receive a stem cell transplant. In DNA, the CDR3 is TGCGCCAGCACCACAGGGGGAACACGGGATGAGCAGTTCTTC. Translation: CASTTGGTRDEQFF.